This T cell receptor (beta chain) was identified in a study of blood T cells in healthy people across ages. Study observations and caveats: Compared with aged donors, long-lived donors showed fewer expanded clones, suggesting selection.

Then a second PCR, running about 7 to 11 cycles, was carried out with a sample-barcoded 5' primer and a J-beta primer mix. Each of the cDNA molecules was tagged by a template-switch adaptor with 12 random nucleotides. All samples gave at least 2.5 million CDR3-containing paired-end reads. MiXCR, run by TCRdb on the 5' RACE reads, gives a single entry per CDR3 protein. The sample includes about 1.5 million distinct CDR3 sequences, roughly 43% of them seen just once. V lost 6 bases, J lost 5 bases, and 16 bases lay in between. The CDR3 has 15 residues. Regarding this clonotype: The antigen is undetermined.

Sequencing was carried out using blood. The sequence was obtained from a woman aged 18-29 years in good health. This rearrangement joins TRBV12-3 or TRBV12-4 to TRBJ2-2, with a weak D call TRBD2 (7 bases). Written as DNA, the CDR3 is TGTGCCAGCAGCCTCGGGAGGACAGAGACCGGGGAGCTGTTTTTT. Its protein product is CASSLGRTETGELFF.